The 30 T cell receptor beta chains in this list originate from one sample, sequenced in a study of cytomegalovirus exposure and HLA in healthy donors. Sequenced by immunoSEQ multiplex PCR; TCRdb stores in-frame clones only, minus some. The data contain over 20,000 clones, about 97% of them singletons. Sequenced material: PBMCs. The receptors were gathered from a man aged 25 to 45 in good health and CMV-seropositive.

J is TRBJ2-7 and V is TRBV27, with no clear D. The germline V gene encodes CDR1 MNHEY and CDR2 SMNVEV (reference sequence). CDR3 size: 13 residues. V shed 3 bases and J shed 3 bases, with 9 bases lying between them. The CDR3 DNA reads TGTGCCAGCAGTTTCAGACAAAACTACGAGCAGTACTTC. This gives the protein CASSFRQNYEQYF.

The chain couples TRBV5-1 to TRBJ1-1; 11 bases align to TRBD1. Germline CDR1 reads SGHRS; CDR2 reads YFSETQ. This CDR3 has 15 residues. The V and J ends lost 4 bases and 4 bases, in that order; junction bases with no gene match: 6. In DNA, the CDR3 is TGCGCCAGCAGCCGGACAGGGGGCCCCGGCACTGAAGCTTTCTTT. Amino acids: CASSRTGGPGTEAFF. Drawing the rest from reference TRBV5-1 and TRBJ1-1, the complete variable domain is KAGVTQTPRYLIKTRGQQVTLSCSPISGHRSVSWYQQTPGQGLQFLFEYFSETQRNKGNFPGRFSGRQFSNSRSEMNVSTLELGDSALYLCASSRTGGPGTEAFFGQGTRLTVV.

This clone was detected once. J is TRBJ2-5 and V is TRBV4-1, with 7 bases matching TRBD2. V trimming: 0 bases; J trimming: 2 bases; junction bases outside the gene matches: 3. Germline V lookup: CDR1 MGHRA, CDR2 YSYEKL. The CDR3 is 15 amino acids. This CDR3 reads CASSQEGGSQETQYF. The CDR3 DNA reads TGCGCCAGCAGCCAAGAAGGCGGGAGTCAAGAGACCCAGTACTTC.

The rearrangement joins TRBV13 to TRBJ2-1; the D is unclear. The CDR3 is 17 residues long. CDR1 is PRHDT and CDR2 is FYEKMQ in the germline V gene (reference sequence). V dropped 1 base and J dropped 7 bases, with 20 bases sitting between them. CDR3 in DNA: TGTGCCAGCAGCTTAGTCGTTCTAGGATCCCCATGGAATGAGCAGTTCTTC. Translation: CASSLVVLGSPWNEQFF.

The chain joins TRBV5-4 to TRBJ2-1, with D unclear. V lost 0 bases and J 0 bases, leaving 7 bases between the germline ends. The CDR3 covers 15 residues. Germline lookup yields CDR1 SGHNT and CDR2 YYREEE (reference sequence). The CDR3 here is CASSLAGFSYNEQFF. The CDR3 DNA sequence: TGTGCCAGCAGCTTGGCAGGATTCTCCTACAATGAGCAGTTCTTC.

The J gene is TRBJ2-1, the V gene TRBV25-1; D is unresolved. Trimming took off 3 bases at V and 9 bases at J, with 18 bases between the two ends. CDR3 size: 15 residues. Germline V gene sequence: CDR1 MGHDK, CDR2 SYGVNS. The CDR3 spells CASSDGARSLGEQFF. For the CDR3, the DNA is TGTGCCAGCAGTGATGGTGCGCGGTCCTTGGGTGAGCAGTTCTTC.

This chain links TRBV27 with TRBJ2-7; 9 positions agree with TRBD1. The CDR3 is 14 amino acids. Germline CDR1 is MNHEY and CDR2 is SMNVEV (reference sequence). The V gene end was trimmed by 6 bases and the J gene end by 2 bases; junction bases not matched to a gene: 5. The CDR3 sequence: CASRGTGRAYEQYF. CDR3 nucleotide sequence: TGTGCCAGCAGGGGGACAGGGAGGGCCTACGAGCAGTACTTC.

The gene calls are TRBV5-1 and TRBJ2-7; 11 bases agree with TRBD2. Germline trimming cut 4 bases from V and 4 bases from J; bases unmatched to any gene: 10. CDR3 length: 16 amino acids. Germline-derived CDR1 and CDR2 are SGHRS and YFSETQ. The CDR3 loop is CASSQVAGLAAYEQYF. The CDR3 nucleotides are TGCGCCAGCAGCCAAGTAGCGGGACTAGCGGCGTACGAGCAGTACTTC.

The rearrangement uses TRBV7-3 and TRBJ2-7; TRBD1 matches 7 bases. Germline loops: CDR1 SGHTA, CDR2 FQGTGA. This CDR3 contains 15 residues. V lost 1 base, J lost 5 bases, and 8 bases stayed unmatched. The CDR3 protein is CASSLIRGPGHEQYF. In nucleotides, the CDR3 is TGTGCCAGCAGCTTAATAAGGGGGCCTGGGCACGAGCAGTACTTC.

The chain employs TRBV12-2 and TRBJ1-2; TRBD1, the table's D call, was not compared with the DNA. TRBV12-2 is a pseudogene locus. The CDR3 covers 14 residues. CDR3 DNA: TGTGCAAGTCGCACAGACGCAGGGGGATATGGCTACACCTTC. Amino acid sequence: CASRTDAGGYGYTF.

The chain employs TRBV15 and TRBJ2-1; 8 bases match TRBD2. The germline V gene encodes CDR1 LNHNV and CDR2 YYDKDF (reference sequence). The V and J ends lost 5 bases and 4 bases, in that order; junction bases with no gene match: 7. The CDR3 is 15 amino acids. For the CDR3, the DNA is TGTGCCACCAGCGAACCGGGACTAGTTTACAATGAGCAGTTCTTC. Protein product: CATSEPGLVYNEQFF. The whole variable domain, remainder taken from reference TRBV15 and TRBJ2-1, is DAMVIQNPRYQVTQFGKPVTLSCSQTLNHNVMYWYQQKSSQAPKLLFHYYDKDFNNEADTPDNFQSRRPNTSFCFLDIRSPGLGDTAMYLCATSEPGLVYNEQFFGPGTRLTVL.

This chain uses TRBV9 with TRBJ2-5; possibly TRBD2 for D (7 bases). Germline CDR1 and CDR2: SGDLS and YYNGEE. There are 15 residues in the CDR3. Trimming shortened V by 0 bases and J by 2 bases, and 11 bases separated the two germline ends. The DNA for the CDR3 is TGTGCCAGCAGCGTAGTGGGAGGGGGTCAAGAGACCCAGTACTTC. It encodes CASSVVGGGQETQYF.

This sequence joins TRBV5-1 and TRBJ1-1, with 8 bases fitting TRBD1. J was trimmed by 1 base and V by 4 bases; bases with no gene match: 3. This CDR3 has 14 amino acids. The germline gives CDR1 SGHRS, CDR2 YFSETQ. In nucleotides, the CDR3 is TGCGCCAGCAGCACGGACAGGGCGAACACTGAAGCTTTCTTT. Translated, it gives CASSTDRANTEAFF.

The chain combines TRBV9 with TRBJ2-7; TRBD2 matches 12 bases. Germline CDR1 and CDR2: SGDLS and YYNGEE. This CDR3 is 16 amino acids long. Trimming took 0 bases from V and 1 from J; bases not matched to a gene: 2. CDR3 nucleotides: TGTGCCAGCAGCGTAGGGACTAGCGGGGAGTCCTACGAGCAGTACTTC. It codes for CASSVGTSGESYEQYF. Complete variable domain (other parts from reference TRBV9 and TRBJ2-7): DSGVTQTPKHLITATGQRVTLRCSPRSGDLSVYWYQQSLDQGLQFLIQYYNGEERAKGNILERFSAQQFPDLHSELNLSSLELGDSALYFCASSVGTSGESYEQYFGPGTRLTVT.

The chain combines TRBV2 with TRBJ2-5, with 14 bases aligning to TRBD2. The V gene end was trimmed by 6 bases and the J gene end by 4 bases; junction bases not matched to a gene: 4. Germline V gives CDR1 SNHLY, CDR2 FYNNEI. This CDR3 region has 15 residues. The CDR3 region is CASRRLAGGGETQYF. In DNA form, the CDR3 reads TGTGCCAGCAGAAGACTAGCGGGAGGGGGAGAGACCCAGTACTTC.

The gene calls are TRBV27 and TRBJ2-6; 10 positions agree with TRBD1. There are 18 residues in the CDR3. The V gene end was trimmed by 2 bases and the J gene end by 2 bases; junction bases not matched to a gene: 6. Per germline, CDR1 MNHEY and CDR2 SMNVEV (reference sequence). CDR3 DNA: TGTGCCAGCAGTTTAAGGACAGGGGGTCAGGCTGGGGCCAACGTCCTGACTTTC. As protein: CASSLRTGGQAGANVLTF.

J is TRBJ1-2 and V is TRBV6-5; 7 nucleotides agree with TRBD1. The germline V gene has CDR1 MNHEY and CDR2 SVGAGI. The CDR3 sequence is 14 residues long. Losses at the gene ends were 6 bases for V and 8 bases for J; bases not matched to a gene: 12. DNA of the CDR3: TGTGCCAGCAGCTCGCCGAAGGGGGCAAGAGGCTACACCTTC. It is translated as CASSSPKGARGYTF.

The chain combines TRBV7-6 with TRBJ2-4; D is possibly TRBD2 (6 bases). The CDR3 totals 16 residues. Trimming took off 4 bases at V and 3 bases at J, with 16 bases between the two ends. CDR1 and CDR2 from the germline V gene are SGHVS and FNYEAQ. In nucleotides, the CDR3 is TGTGCCAGCAGCTCCAACACCGCGGGGAACAAAAACATTCAGTACTTC. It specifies CASSSNTAGNKNIQYF.

CDR3 nucleotides: TGTGCCACCAGCAGAGCCCGACAGGGCGGCGAGCAGTACTTC. Its protein product is CATSRARQGGEQYF. The V call is TRBV15, the J call TRBJ2-7, with 7 positions matching TRBD1. The CDR3 extends over 14 amino acids. Germline values: CDR1 LNHNV, CDR2 YYDKDF (reference sequence). V was clipped by 1 base and J by 6 bases; unmatched bases: 6.

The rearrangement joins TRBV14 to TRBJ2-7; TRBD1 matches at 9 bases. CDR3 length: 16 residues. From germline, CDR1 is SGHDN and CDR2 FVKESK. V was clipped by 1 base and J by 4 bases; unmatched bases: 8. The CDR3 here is CASSQGSGTGSYEQYF. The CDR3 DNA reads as TGTGCCAGCAGCCAAGGTTCAGGGACAGGGTCTTACGAGCAGTACTTC. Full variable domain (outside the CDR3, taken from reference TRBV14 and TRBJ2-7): EAGVTQFPSHSVIEKGQTVTLRCDPISGHDNLYWYRRVMGKEIKFLLHFVKESKQDESGMPNNRFLAERTGGTYSTLKVQPAELEDSGVYFCASSQGSGTGSYEQYFGPGTRLTVT.

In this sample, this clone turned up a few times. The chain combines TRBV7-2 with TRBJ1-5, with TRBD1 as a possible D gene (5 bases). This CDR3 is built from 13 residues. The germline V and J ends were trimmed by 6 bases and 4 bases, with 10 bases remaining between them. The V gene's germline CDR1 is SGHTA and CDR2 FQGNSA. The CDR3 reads CASSSGGNQPQHF. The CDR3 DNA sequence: TGTGCCAGCAGTTCCGGGGGTAATCAGCCCCAGCATTTT.

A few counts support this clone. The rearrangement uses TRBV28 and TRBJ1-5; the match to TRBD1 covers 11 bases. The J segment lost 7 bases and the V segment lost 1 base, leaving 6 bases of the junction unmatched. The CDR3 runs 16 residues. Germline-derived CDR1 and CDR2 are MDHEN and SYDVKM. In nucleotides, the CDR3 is TGTGCCAGCAGTTTATCAGGACAGGGGGCAGGCCAGCCCCAGCATTTT. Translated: CASSLSGQGAGQPQHF.

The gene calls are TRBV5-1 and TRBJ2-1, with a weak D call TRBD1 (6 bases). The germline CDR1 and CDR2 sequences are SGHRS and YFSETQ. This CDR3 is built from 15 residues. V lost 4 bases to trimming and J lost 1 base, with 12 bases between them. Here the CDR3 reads CASSPGDISYNEQFF. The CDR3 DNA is TGCGCCAGCAGCCCAGGGGATATATCCTACAATGAGCAGTTCTTC.

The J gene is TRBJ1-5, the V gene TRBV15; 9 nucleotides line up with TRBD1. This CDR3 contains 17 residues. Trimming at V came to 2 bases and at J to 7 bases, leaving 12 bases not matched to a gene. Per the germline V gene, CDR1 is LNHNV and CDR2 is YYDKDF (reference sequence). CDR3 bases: TGTGCCACCAGCAGACGCACGGGGACAGGGATGAACCAGCCCCAGCATTTT. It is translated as CATSRRTGTGMNQPQHF.

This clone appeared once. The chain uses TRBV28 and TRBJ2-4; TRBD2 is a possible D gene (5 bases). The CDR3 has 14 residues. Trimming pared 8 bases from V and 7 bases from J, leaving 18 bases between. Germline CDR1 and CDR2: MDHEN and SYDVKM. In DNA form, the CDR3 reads TGTGCCAGCTGCCTGGCGGGTAACGAGAACATTCAGTACTTC. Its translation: CASCLAGNENIQYF.

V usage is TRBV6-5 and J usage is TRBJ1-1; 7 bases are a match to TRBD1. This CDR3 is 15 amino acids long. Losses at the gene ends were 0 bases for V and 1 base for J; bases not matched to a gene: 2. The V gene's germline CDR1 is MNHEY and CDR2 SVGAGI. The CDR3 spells CASSYSHRGNTEAFF. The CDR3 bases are TGTGCCAGCAGTTACTCGCACAGGGGGAACACTGAAGCTTTCTTT.

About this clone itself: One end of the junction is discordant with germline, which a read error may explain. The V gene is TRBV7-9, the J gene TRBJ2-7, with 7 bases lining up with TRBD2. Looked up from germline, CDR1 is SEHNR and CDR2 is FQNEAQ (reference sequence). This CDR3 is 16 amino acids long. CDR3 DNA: TGTGCCAGTAGCTTTAGGGTGGCGGGAGACTCCTACGAGCAGTACTTC. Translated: CASSFRVAGDSYEQYF. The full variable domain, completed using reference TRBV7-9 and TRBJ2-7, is DTGVSQNPRHKITKRGQNVTFRCDPISEHNRLYWYRQTLGQGPEFLTYFQNEAQLEKSRLLSDRFSAERPKGSFSTLEIQRTEQGDSAMYLCASSFRVAGDSYEQYFGPGTRLTVT.

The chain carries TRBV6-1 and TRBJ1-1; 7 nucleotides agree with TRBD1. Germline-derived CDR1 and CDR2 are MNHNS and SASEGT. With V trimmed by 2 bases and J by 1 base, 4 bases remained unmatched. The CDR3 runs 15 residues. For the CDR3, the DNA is TGTGCCAGCAGTGAACCAGGGGGGCCGAACACTGAAGCTTTCTTT. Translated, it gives CASSEPGGPNTEAFF.

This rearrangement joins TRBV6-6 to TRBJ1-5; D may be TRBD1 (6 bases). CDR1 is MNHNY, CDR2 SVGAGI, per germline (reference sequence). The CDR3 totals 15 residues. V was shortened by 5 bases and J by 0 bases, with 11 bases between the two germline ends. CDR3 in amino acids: CASSRTADSNQPQHF. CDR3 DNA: TGTGCCAGCAGTCGGACAGCCGATAGCAATCAGCCCCAGCATTTT.

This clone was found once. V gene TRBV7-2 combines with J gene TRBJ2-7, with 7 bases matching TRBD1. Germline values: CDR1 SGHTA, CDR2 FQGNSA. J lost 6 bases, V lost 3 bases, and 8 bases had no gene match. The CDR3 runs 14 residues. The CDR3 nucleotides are TGTGCCAGCAGCTTCGACAGGGTCCTCTCCGAGCAGTACTTC. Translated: CASSFDRVLSEQYF.